Below, 25 T cell receptor beta chains from the same sample are listed, as sequenced in a study of T cell repertoires in cytomegalovirus infection. MiXCR was run by TCRdb on the reads, yielding one entry per CDR3 protein. The table lists about 250,000 distinct CDR3 sequences, around 12% of them singletons. Specimen: PBMCs. These TCRs come from a human donor in good health (CMV status not recorded). Some clones in this sample may be carry-over from other donors' samples.

The rearrangement uses TRBV20-1 and TRBJ1-2; tentatively, D is TRBD1 (5 bases). Trimming left V 6 bases short and J 7 bases short, with 12 bases between. This CDR3 has 11 residues. The germline V gene encodes CDR1 DFQATT and CDR2 SNEGSKA (reference sequence). CDR3 coding DNA: TGCAGTGCCTCCGCTGGGGCTGGCTACACCTTC. Protein: CSASAGAGYTF.

This clonotype was seen a handful of times. The V call is TRBV25-1, the J call TRBJ2-3; D may be TRBD1 (5 bases). CDR3 length: 13 residues. CDR1 is MGHDK and CDR2 is SYGVNS in the germline V gene. V was trimmed by 8 bases and J by 3 bases, leaving 12 bases between them. CDR3 sequence: CASPTRQTDTQYF. The CDR3 DNA follows: TGTGCCAGCCCAACGCGACAGACAGATACGCAGTATTTT. Variable domain in full (rest from reference TRBV25-1 and TRBJ2-3): EADIYQTPRYLVIGTGKKITLECSQTMGHDKMYWYQQDPGMELHLIHYSYGVNSTEKGDLSSESTVSRIRTEHFPLTLESARPSHTSQYLCASPTRQTDTQYFGPGTRLTVL.

This clonotype was seen more than once but under ten times. The chain is built from TRBV29-1 and TRBJ2-1; D uncertain. The CDR3 consists of 12 residues. CDR1 and CDR2 (germline): SQVTM, ANQGSEA. V lost 7 bases and J lost 0, with 7 bases in between. Here the CDR3 DNA reads TGCAGCGCCTTTAGCTCCTACAATGAGCAGTTCTTC. Translating it yields CSAFSSYNEQFF.

This clonotype turned up a few times. This chain links TRBV7-9 with TRBJ2-1; 8 nucleotides agree with TRBD1. This CDR3 spans 13 amino acids. Trimming took 4 bases from V and 13 from J; bases not matched to a gene: 9. Germline V gives CDR1 SEHNR, CDR2 FQNEAQ (reference sequence). The CDR3 reads CASSSNRDRSQFF. CDR3 DNA sequence: TGTGCCAGCAGCTCGAACCGGGACAGGTCTCAGTTCTTC.

This clonotype was found many times. The V call is TRBV7-3, the J call TRBJ1-6; D is uncertain. The V and J ends lost 2 bases and 4 bases respectively, with 6 bases between them. This CDR3 is built from 14 residues. CDR1 is SGHTA and CDR2 is FQGTGA in the germline V gene. The CDR3 sequence: CASSLEPYNSPLHF. The CDR3, as DNA: TGTGCCAGCAGCTTAGAGCCATATAATTCACCCCTCCACTTT. Drawing the rest from reference TRBV7-3 and TRBJ1-6, the complete variable domain is GAGVSQTPSNKVTEKGKYVELRCDPISGHTALYWYRQSLGQGPEFLIYFQGTGAADDSGLPNDRFFAVRPEGSVSTLKIQRTERGDSAVYLCASSLEPYNSPLHFGNGTRLTVT.

This clonotype was detected ten times or more. The rearrangement uses TRBV19 and TRBJ2-6, with 7 bases identical to TRBD1. From germline, CDR1 is LNHDA and CDR2 SQIVND (reference sequence). This CDR3 has 15 amino acids. V trimming: 8 bases; J trimming: 1 base; junction bases outside the gene matches: 5. The DNA for the CDR3 is TGTGCCAGTCATCCAGGGGGATCTGGGGCCAACGTCCTGACTTTC. Translating it yields CASHPGGSGANVLTF.

Turning to this clonotype: Just one base apart from a much larger clone, this may be a read error. This chain connects TRBV7-4 to TRBJ2-1; 7 positions agree with TRBD2. The CDR3 covers 13 residues. Germline assignment: CDR1 SGHVT and CDR2 SQSDAQ. CDR3 nucleotide sequence: TGTGACAGCAGCTTAGGTACTAGCGACGAGCAGTTCTTC. It translates to CDSSLGTSDEQFF.

This clonotype was seen only a few times. The CDR3 DNA reads as TGCGCCAGCAGTCAACTAGCCCGGTCCTACGAGCAGTACTTC. Protein sequence: CASSQLARSYEQYF. The chain joins TRBV5-1 to TRBJ2-7; weak D call: TRBD2 (6 bases). Trimming removed 5 bases from V and 1 base from J, with 13 bases in between. The CDR3 length is 14 residues. Germline V gene data show CDR1 as SGHRS and CDR2 as YFSETQ.

This clonotype appeared a few times. This chain joins TRBV19 and TRBJ1-2; 7 nucleotides match TRBD1. The CDR3 has 13 residues. The germline V gene has CDR1 LNHDA and CDR2 SQIVND (reference sequence). The ends lost 5 bases at V and 9 bases at J; junction bases unmatched: 9. The DNA of the CDR3 is TGTGCCAGTAGTTCCCGGGACAGTGGCCGCTACACCTTC. Translating it yields CASSSRDSGRYTF.

This clonotype was counted at least ten times. This chain connects TRBV7-2 to TRBJ2-1; TRBD2 agrees at 8 bases. The CDR3 has 16 amino acids. From germline, CDR1 is SGHTA and CDR2 FQGNSA. The V gene end was trimmed by 7 bases and the J gene end by 2 bases; junction bases not matched to a gene: 10. The CDR3 coding sequence is TGTGCCAGCACCCGGGAGGGCCAGGGGACCTACAATGAGCAGTTCTTC. Translating gives CASTREGQGTYNEQFF. The whole variable domain, filled in from reference TRBV7-2 and TRBJ2-1, reads GAGVSQSPSNKVTEKGKDVELRCDPISGHTALYWYRQSLGQGLEFLIYFQGNSAPDKSGLPSDRFSAERTGGSVSTLTIQRTQQEDSAVYLCASTREGQGTYNEQFFGPGTRLTVL.

There are many counts of this clonotype. The chain uses TRBV7-9 and TRBJ1-1, with D maybe TRBD1 (6 bases). V shed 5 bases and J shed 7 bases, with 11 bases lying between them. The CDR3 spans 12 residues. Per the germline V gene, CDR1 is SEHNR and CDR2 is FQNEAQ (reference sequence). The CDR3 is CASSQGFGEAFF. The CDR3 bases are TGTGCCAGCAGCCAGGGGTTCGGTGAAGCTTTCTTT.

Ten or more counts support this clonotype. The genes are TRBV11-2 and TRBJ2-7; TRBD1 agrees at 7 bases. The CDR3 has 12 amino acids. The V segment lost 6 bases and the J segment 6 bases; nucleotides outside the gene matches: 5. Germline V CDR1 and CDR2: SGHAT, FQNNGV. DNA of the CDR3: TGTGCCAGCAGTCTACAGGGGTCCGAGCAGTACTTC. Its protein product is CASSLQGSEQYF. Based on the CDR3 plus reference TRBV11-2 and TRBJ2-7, the full variable domain is EAGVAQSPRYKIIEKRQSVAFWCNPISGHATLYWYQQILGQGPKLLIQFQNNGVVDDSQLPKDRFSAERLKGVDSTLKIQPAKLEDSAVYLCASSLQGSEQYFGPGTRLTVT.

This clonotype was counted many times. The chain carries TRBV7-2 and TRBJ2-5; 15 positions match TRBD2. CDR1 and CDR2 (germline): SGHTA, FQGNSA. Trimming took 5 bases from V and 5 from J; bases not matched to a gene: 6. The CDR3 has 16 amino acids. Written as DNA, the CDR3 is TGTGCCAGCAGCGCCCGGACTAGCGGGGGGGCGGAGACCCAGTACTTC. Encoded protein: CASSARTSGGAETQYF.

This sequence joins TRBV28 and TRBJ2-7; 9 bases are a match to TRBD1. Germline CDR1 MDHEN, CDR2 SYDVKM. Trimming removed 6 bases from V and 4 bases from J; junction bases left unmatched: 4. The CDR3 runs to 13 residues. The CDR3 protein is CASRETGGYEQYF. CDR3 DNA: TGTGCCAGCAGGGAGACAGGGGGGTACGAGCAGTACTTC.

This clonotype was counted at least ten times. This chain uses TRBV20-1 with TRBJ2-3, with D possibly TRBD2 on 5 matching bases. There are 16 residues in the CDR3. V was trimmed by 3 bases and J by 3 bases, leaving 19 bases between them. Germline CDR1 DFQATT, CDR2 SNEGSKA (reference sequence). In nucleotides, the CDR3 is TGCAGTGCTAGCCGATCGGACTGGAGGATAACAGATACGCAGTATTTT. Residues: CSASRSDWRITDTQYF.

In its sample, this clonotype was seen many times. CDR3: CASSGGVYSNQPQHF. In nucleotides, the CDR3 is TGTGCCAGTAGTGGGGGGGTTTATAGCAATCAGCCCCAGCATTTT. J is TRBJ1-5 and V is TRBV19, with a tentative D call TRBD1 (5 bases). V shed 5 bases and J shed 0 bases, with 11 bases lying between them. Germline V gives CDR1 LNHDA, CDR2 SQIVND (reference sequence). This CDR3 is built from 15 residues.

This clonotype was counted many times. J is TRBJ1-1 and V is TRBV6-2 or TRBV6-3; D call uncertain. V lost 6 bases, J lost 4 bases, and 12 bases lay in between. The CDR3 is made up of 13 amino acids. The germline CDR1 and CDR2 sequences are MNHEY and SVGEGT. The CDR3: CASRNPRGTEAFF. For the CDR3, the DNA is TGTGCCAGCAGAAACCCCCGAGGCACTGAAGCTTTCTTT.

There are a few counts of this clonotype. The V call is TRBV12-3 or TRBV12-4, the J call TRBJ2-3; 7 nucleotides match TRBD2. The ends lost 4 bases at V and 0 bases at J; junction bases unmatched: 10. CDR3 length: 17 amino acids. The CDR3 DNA follows: TGTGCCAGCAGTTCGGGGAGGGGAGGGATTAGCACAGATACGCAGTATTTT. Translating it yields CASSSGRGGISTDTQYF.

This clonotype was seen ten or more times. This chain links TRBV7-2 with TRBJ2-5, with D maybe TRBD2 (6 bases). Trimming pared 4 bases from V and 4 bases from J, leaving 10 bases between. Germline-derived CDR1 and CDR2 are SGHTA and FQGNSA. The CDR3 is made up of 13 amino acids. The CDR3 loop reads CASSSGTGETQYF. DNA of the CDR3: TGTGCCAGCAGCTCCGGGACTGGAGAGACCCAGTACTTC.

This clonotype was seen ten or more times. This sequence joins TRBV24-1 and TRBJ2-5, with TRBD1 matching over 9 bases. The germline CDR1 and CDR2 sequences are KGHDR and SFDVKD. The V and J ends lost 5 bases and 2 bases, in that order; junction bases with no gene match: 5. The CDR3 length is 15 residues. The CDR3 is CATSALGQGQETQYF. CDR3 in DNA: TGTGCCACCAGTGCCTTGGGACAGGGTCAAGAGACCCAGTACTTC.

Note on this clonotype: A much larger clone differs by one base, so this may be a read error. The chain carries TRBV19 and TRBJ2-3; D might be TRBD2 (6 bases). Per germline, CDR1 LNHDA and CDR2 SQIVND (reference sequence). The CDR3 runs to 14 residues. In DNA form, the CDR3 reads TGTGCCAGTGGTATCCGGGGGAGCACAGATACGCAGTATTTT. Amino acid sequence: CASGIRGSTDTQYF.

The chain recombines TRBV6-6 with TRBJ2-7, with no clear D. The germline V and J ends were trimmed by 7 bases and 1 base, with 14 bases remaining between them. The CDR3 is made up of 14 amino acids. Germline CDR1 is MNHNY and CDR2 is SVGAGI (reference sequence). The CDR3 region is CASTPFLDSYEQYF. The CDR3 region has the DNA TGTGCCAGCACCCCCTTCTTGGATTCCTACGAGCAGTACTTC.

This clonotype has at least ten counts. The chain couples TRBV7-2 to TRBJ1-1; 8 bases align to TRBD1. The CDR3 is made up of 13 amino acids. The junction had 3 bases not matched to a gene; V was cut back by 4 bases and J by 5 bases. Germline V lookup: CDR1 SGHTA, CDR2 FQGNSA. The CDR3 loop reads CASSSYRGTEAFF. The CDR3 bases are TGTGCCAGCAGCTCATACAGGGGGACTGAAGCTTTCTTT.

The CDR3 is CAISPGLFSYNEQFF. CDR3 coding DNA: TGTGCGATATCCCCCGGGCTTTTCTCCTACAATGAGCAGTTCTTC. The chain is built from TRBV30 and TRBJ2-1, with D uncertain. The CDR3 is 15 amino acids. Germline V gene lookup returns CDR1 GTSNPN and CDR2 SVGIG (reference sequence).

This clonotype was counted ten times or more. This sequence joins TRBV7-2 and TRBJ2-7, with D possibly TRBD1 on 7 matching bases. There are 13 residues in the CDR3. The germline V and J ends were trimmed by 6 bases and 6 bases, with 15 bases remaining between them. CDR1 and CDR2 from the germline V gene are SGHTA and FQGNSA. In nucleotides, the CDR3 is TGTGCCAGCAGTACCAGGGGGGTTTCCGAGCAGTACTTC. Encoded protein: CASSTRGVSEQYF.